Below are 14 T cell receptor beta chains sequenced from a single sample in a study of cytomegalovirus exposure and HLA in healthy donors. Researchers ran the PCR with 60 Vbeta and 13 Jbeta primers. Sequencing used immunoSEQ multiplex PCR; TCRdb keeps in-frame clones, though not all of them. The sample records some 200,000 clones, more than 65% being singletons. Material: PBMCs. These receptors all stem from a woman aged 25 to 39 in good health and CMV-seronegative.

This chain connects TRBV7-2 to TRBJ2-1, with 7 nucleotides matching TRBD1. Germline V lookup: CDR1 SGHTA, CDR2 FQGNSA. Trimming removed 2 bases from V and 1 base from J; junction bases left unmatched: 2. The length of the CDR3 is 15 residues. CDR3 protein: CASSLRQGSYNEQFF. In nucleotides, the CDR3 is TGTGCCAGCAGCTTAAGACAGGGATCCTACAATGAGCAGTTCTTC.

This clone showed up just a few times. The chain carries TRBV6-5 and TRBJ2-7; 8 bases map to TRBD2. The CDR3 sequence is 16 residues long. Germline CDR1 is MNHEY and CDR2 is SVGAGI. V lost 2 bases to trimming and J lost 4 bases; unmatched junction nucleotides: 10. The CDR3 loop is CASSYEAGVSLYEQYF. For the CDR3, the DNA is TGTGCCAGCAGTTACGAAGCGGGAGTATCGTTATACGAGCAGTACTTC.

The chain links TRBV18 to TRBJ1-2; 8 nucleotides match TRBD1. Unmatched junction bases numbered 2, after V lost 3 bases and J lost 8 bases. There are 12 residues in the CDR3. Germline CDR1 is KGHSH and CDR2 is LQKENI. The CDR3 protein is CASSPDRGGYTF. DNA for the CDR3: TGTGCCAGCTCACCTGACAGGGGCGGCTACACCTTC. The variable domain in full, with the rest retrieved from reference TRBV18 and TRBJ1-2, is NAGVMQNPRHLVRRRGQEARLRCSPMKGHSHVYWYRQLPEEGLKFMVYLQKENIIDESGMPKERFSAEFPKEGPSILRIQQVVRGDSAAYFCASSPDRGGYTFGSGTRLTVV.

J is TRBJ2-7 and V is TRBV28, with TRBD2 identical over 7 bases. CDR1 MDHEN and CDR2 SYDVKM come from the germline V gene. The CDR3 is 13 amino acids. V was clipped by 7 bases and J by 5 bases; unmatched bases: 8. Here the CDR3 DNA reads TGTGCCAGCACCGCAGGACTAGAGAACGAGCAGTACTTC. Amino acid sequence: CASTAGLENEQYF.

The chain uses TRBV6-4 and TRBJ1-2; D not resolved. Germline CDR1 reads MRHNA; CDR2 reads SNTAGT. V was trimmed by 4 bases and J by 1 base, leaving 7 bases between them. There are 13 residues in the CDR3. CDR3 loop: CASSAGFNYGYTF. CDR3 sequence (DNA): TGTGCCAGCAGTGCAGGCTTTAACTATGGCTACACCTTC.

The chain recombines TRBV27 with TRBJ2-7; TRBD2 matches at 12 bases. This CDR3 region has 14 residues. V shed 5 bases and J 6 bases; nucleotides not matched to a gene: 5. CDR1 is MNHEY, CDR2 SMNVEV, per germline (reference sequence). The CDR3 region has the DNA TGTGCCAGCAGTGGACTAGCGGGGCCTCTCGAGCAGTACTTC. Translating it yields CASSGLAGPLEQYF.

The chain joins TRBV5-6 to TRBJ2-7; D is uncertain. V was clipped by 4 bases and J by 1 base, with 3 bases between them. CDR1 and CDR2 from the germline V gene are SGHDT and YYEEEE. The CDR3 extends over 11 amino acids. The chain's CDR3 is CASSRSYEQYF. For the CDR3, the DNA is TGTGCCAGCAGCCGGTCCTACGAGCAGTACTTC.

V gene TRBV7-9 combines with J gene TRBJ1-2; D may be TRBD1 (6 bases). Germline V gives CDR1 SEHNR, CDR2 FQNEAQ (reference sequence). Deletions cut 5 bases from V and 5 bases from J, with 12 bases between. The CDR3 is made up of 13 amino acids. The DNA of the CDR3 is TGTGCCAGCAGCGCCGGGACACTGTATGGCTACACCTTC. It encodes CASSAGTLYGYTF.

In this sample, this clone turned up a few times. The rearrangement joins TRBV2 to TRBJ1-4; tentatively, D is TRBD1 (5 bases). This CDR3 spans 13 amino acids. The V end lost 7 bases, the J end lost 8 bases, and 14 bases lay between the germline ends. Germline CDR1 SNHLY, CDR2 FYNNEI. CDR3 loop: CASKVGHTEKLFF. The DNA for the CDR3 is TGTGCCAGCAAGGTGGGGCATACGGAAAAACTGTTTTTT.

The chain joins TRBV7-6 to TRBJ2-1, with 9 bases matching TRBD1. Looked up from germline, CDR1 is SGHVS and CDR2 is FNYEAQ. V lost 5 bases to trimming and J lost 6 bases; unmatched junction nucleotides: 5. The CDR3 spans 14 residues. The CDR3 bases are TGTGCCAGCAGCCTACAGGGGGCCCTCAATGAGCAGTTCTTC. As protein: CASSLQGALNEQFF.

The chain uses TRBV7-8 and TRBJ2-7, with a tentative D call TRBD1 (6 bases). Germline V CDR1 and CDR2: SGHVS, FQNEAQ. V gave up 3 bases and J gave up 6 bases, with 33 bases separating them. The CDR3 has 20 residues. Written as DNA, the CDR3 is TGTGCCAGCAGCTTCCCCCTGGTTTGGAAGCCGGGGACAAAGCCGAGCGAGCAGTACTTC. Its protein is CASSFPLVWKPGTKPSEQYF. Supplemented by reference TRBV7-8 and TRBJ2-7, the full variable domain reads GAGVSQSPRYKVAKRGQDVALRCDPISGHVSLFWYQQALGQGPEFLTYFQNEAQLDKSGLPSDRFFAERPEGSVSTLKIQRTQQEDSAVYLCASSFPLVWKPGTKPSEQYFGPGTRLTVT.

V usage is TRBV5-4 and J usage is TRBJ2-1, with D possibly being TRBD2 (6 bases). The V gene lost 0 bases and the J gene lost 4 bases, with 11 bases spanning the gap. The CDR3 totals 15 residues. Germline V CDR1 and CDR2: SGHNT, YYREEE (reference sequence). The CDR3 loop reads CASSLGSGLYNEQFF. Here the CDR3 DNA reads TGTGCCAGCAGCTTGGGTAGCGGTTTGTACAATGAGCAGTTCTTC.

The chain recombines TRBV7-6 with TRBJ1-5; maybe TRBD1 (6 bases). The CDR3 runs 16 residues. The ends were cut back, 5 bases at V and 0 bases at J, with 14 bases in the middle. Germline CDR1 is SGHVS and CDR2 is FNYEAQ. The CDR3 sequence is CASSVGGLYSNQPQHF. Here the CDR3 DNA reads TGTGCCAGCAGCGTCGGGGGGCTGTATAGCAATCAGCCCCAGCATTTT.

This chain connects TRBV7-9 to TRBJ2-3; D is undetermined. V was trimmed by 3 bases and J by 0 bases, leaving 10 bases between them. The germline V gene encodes CDR1 SEHNR and CDR2 FQNEAQ (reference sequence). This CDR3 region has 15 residues. CDR3 coding DNA: TGTGCCAGCAGCTTGAGCAGGTCTAGCACAGATACGCAGTATTTT. Its protein is CASSLSRSSTDTQYF.